This passage covers 12 T cell receptor beta chains from one sample sequenced in a study of identical twins. TCRdb itself ran the 5' RACE reads through MiXCR, one entry per CDR3 protein. The sample includes 310,000 or so distinct CDR3 sequences, 8% to 9% of them seen just once. A further study also used this sample, focusing on yellow fever vaccine responses in identical twins.

The source material was memory (CD45RO+) T cells sorted from blood. All receptors derive from a woman aged 18-29 years in good health.

There are many counts of this clonotype. J is TRBJ2-5 and V is TRBV3-1; maybe TRBD2 (6 bases). CDR1 LGHDT and CDR2 YNNKEL come from the germline V gene (reference sequence). This CDR3 contains 14 residues. Trimming removed 4 bases from V and 2 bases from J, with 11 bases in between. The CDR3 DNA reads as TGTGCCAGCAGCCCTCCGGGACTTCAAGAGACCCAGTACTTC. It encodes CASSPPGLQETQYF.

Note on this clonotype: A junction boundary mismatches the germline segment, possibly from a read error. J is TRBJ1-1 and V is TRBV7-3; D is possibly TRBD1 (6 bases). This CDR3 is built from 13 residues. Germline V lookup: CDR1 SGHTA, CDR2 FQGTGA. The CDR3 nucleotides are TGTGCCAGCAGATTAACAGGGTCTGGTGAAGCTTTCTTT. It translates to CASRLTGSGEAFF.

In this sample, this clonotype turned up many times. The J gene is TRBJ2-5, the V gene TRBV5-1, with D possibly matching TRBD2 (6 bases). The V end was cut by 0 bases, the J end by 5 bases, with 14 bases between. CDR3 length equals 15 residues. CDR1 and CDR2 from the germline V gene are SGHRS and YFSETQ. The CDR3 sequence is CASSLEGGVGETQYF. CDR3 sequence (DNA): TGCGCCAGCAGCTTGGAGGGCGGGGTCGGGGAGACCCAGTACTTC.

The rearrangement uses TRBV4-2 and TRBJ1-6, with D unresolved. This CDR3 comprises 16 residues. Between the trimmed V and J ends, which lost 1 base and 9 bases, there was a span of 16 bases. Germline assignment: CDR1 LGHNA and CDR2 YNFKEQ. The CDR3 nucleotides read TGTGCCAGCAGCCAAGCCGACACCTCGGAAAGTTCACCCCTCCACTTT. This codes for CASSQADTSESSPLHF.

In its sample, this clonotype was seen a few times. The gene calls are TRBV7-9 and TRBJ1-1; D is possibly TRBD1 (6 bases). V was cut by 7 bases and J by 10 bases, with 19 bases left in between. The CDR3 is 13 amino acids. Germline CDR1 reads SEHNR; CDR2 reads FQNEAQ (reference sequence). The CDR3 DNA is TGTGCCAGCAAGAGTAGTGGGTCGGGGGCAGCTTTCTTT. Its translation: CASKSSGSGAAFF.

This clonotype was recorded at least ten times. The V call is TRBV20-1, the J call TRBJ1-1; D unclear. The length of the CDR3 is 14 residues. The germline V gene has CDR1 DFQATT and CDR2 SNEGSKA (reference sequence). V dropped 6 bases and J dropped 2 bases, with 16 bases sitting between them. DNA for the CDR3: TGCAGTGCCGGAGGGAGAGATCTCAACACTGAAGCTTTCTTT. Amino acids: CSAGGRDLNTEAFF.

There are a few counts of this clonotype. The chain combines TRBV5-1 with TRBJ1-6; 7 bases agree with TRBD1. This CDR3 contains 14 residues. Germline CDR1 reads SGHRS; CDR2 reads YFSETQ. V lost 4 bases and J lost 6; bases outside the gene matches: 4. This CDR3 is CASSAGQLNSPLHF. The CDR3 nucleotides read TGCGCCAGCAGCGCGGGACAGCTTAATTCACCCCTCCACTTT.

This clonotype was seen more than once but under ten times. This chain links TRBV2 with TRBJ2-1; 8 positions agree with TRBD2. This CDR3 has 15 residues. Losses at the gene ends were 7 bases for V and 0 bases for J; bases not matched to a gene: 5. Germline CDR1 reads SNHLY; CDR2 reads FYNNEI. The CDR3 loop is CASTSRGDSYNEQFF. CDR3 in DNA: TGTGCCAGCACTTCGCGGGGGGACTCCTACAATGAGCAGTTCTTC. Full variable domain (missing parts from reference TRBV2 and TRBJ2-1): EPEVTQTPSHQVTQMGQEVILRCVPISNHLYFYWYRQILGQKVEFLVSFYNNEISEKSEIFDDQFSVERPDGSNFTLKIRSTKLEDSAMYFCASTSRGDSYNEQFFGPGTRLTVL.

The sample holds a few counts of this clonotype. The chain carries TRBV12-3 or TRBV12-4 and TRBJ2-1; weak D call: TRBD1 (5 bases). Trimming removed 4 bases from V and 10 bases from J, with 17 bases in between. This CDR3 is 14 amino acids long. In DNA form, the CDR3 reads TGTGCCAGCAGTTGGGGCAACGTCGCGGAGGAGCAGTTCTTC. It specifies CASSWGNVAEEQFF.

The chain combines TRBV3-1 with TRBJ1-2; D uncertain. The CDR3 contains 16 residues. Trimming stripped 1 base from V and 0 bases from J, with 12 bases between. Germline-derived CDR1 and CDR2 are LGHDT and YNNKEL (reference sequence). CDR3 DNA sequence: TGTGCCAGCAGCCAAGTGAGGGCTAAAGCTAACTATGGCTACACCTTC. It specifies CASSQVRAKANYGYTF.

This clonotype was counted between two and nine times. The gene calls are TRBV10-3 and TRBJ2-5, with 11 bases aligning to TRBD2. Trimming removed 6 bases from V and 2 bases from J; junction bases left unmatched: 5. Germline-derived CDR1 and CDR2 are ENHRY and SYGVKD. The CDR3 totals 15 residues. CDR3 residues: CAIRPSGGIQETQYF. CDR3 sequence (DNA): TGTGCCATCAGACCTAGCGGGGGGATTCAAGAGACCCAGTACTTC.

The chain employs TRBV7-9 and TRBJ2-1; tentatively, D is TRBD2 (6 bases). Germline lookup yields CDR1 SEHNR and CDR2 FQNEAQ (reference sequence). This CDR3 has 13 amino acids. V lost 11 bases to trimming and J lost 8 bases, with 19 bases between them. CDR3 residues: CALVNPGEYEQFF. CDR3 in DNA: TGTGCCCTTGTTAACCCGGGGGAATATGAGCAGTTCTTC.